The sequence of this T cell receptor (beta chain) was determined in a study of regulatory T cells in long-lasting Graves disease. Study summary: Prior antithyroid drug treatment in newly diagnosed Graves' patients lasted under 3 months.

General study findings and limits: Favoring TRBV28, TRBJ1-2 and TRBJ2-5 was a feature seen in persistent disease.

Per germline, CDR1 SNHLY and CDR2 FYNNEI. With 5 bases clipped from V and 5 bases from J, the junction kept 7 bases outside the gene matches. The CDR3 contains 15 residues. This clonotype showed up many times. What it binds is not known. Both iRepertoire HTBI primers and Arm-PCR of CDR3 regions were used to build the TCR beta libraries. TCRdb used MiXCR to reprocess the multiplex PCR reads, holding one entry per CDR3 protein. The repertoire has around 400,000 distinct CDR3 sequences, over 12% of them found once; the top ten carry about 8.2%. Indicated time point: newly diagnosed GD, antithyroid drugs for less than 3 months. Making the TCR library involved RNA that had been extracted from PBMCs. In addition, the sample was reused for a study of T cells in Graves' hyperthyroidism and ophthalmopathy. As reported in that work: Researchers defined stable Graves' hyperthyroidism as no ophthalmopathy progression within 18 months.

The sample here was peripheral blood mononuclear cells (PBMCs), taken at new diagnosis, from a patient treated with antithyroid drugs. The origin of this receptor is a woman between 40 and 55 years old with Graves disease. This rearrangement joins TRBV2 to TRBJ2-2, with 8 bases fitting TRBD2. This CDR3 is CASSPRASGTGELFF. The CDR3 DNA follows: TGTGCCAGCAGTCCTAGGGCTAGCGGGACCGGGGAGCTGTTTTTT.